The text below deals with one T cell receptor beta chain. TCRdb's copy holds only in-frame clones and misses some; the assay was immunoSEQ multiplex PCR. The data hold 65,000 to 85,000 clones, with around 90% observed a single time. The sample belongs to a study of technical replicates of blood from a few donors. The V segment lost 6 bases and the J segment 4 bases; nucleotides outside the gene matches: 4. The germline V gene encodes CDR1 SEHNR and CDR2 FQNEAQ (reference sequence). The CDR3 extends over 14 amino acids. Sequenced input: T cells isolated from PBMCs. The receptor was isolated from a human donor in good health. This rearrangement joins TRBV7-9 to TRBJ2-2; 8 nucleotides match TRBD2. The CDR3 sequence: CASSPSGSTGELFF. CDR3 DNA sequence: TGTGCCAGCAGTCCTAGCGGGTCCACCGGGGAGCTGTTTTTT.